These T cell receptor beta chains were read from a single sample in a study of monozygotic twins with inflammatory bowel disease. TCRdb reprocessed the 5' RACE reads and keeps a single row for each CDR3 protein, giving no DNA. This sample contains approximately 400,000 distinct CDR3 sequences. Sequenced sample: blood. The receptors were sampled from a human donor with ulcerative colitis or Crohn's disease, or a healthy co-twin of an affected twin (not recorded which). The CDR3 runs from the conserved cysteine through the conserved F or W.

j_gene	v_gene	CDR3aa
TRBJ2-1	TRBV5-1	CASSSAADNEQFF
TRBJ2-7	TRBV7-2	CASSLKGTSYEQYF
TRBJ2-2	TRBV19	CASSIGRRQHTGELFF
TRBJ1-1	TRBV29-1	CSVALASHLGTEAFF
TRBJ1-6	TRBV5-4	CASRVNNAPLHF
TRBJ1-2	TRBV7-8	CASSSDINYGYTF
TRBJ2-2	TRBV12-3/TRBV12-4	CASSGTGVTGELFF
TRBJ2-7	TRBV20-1	CSARDRQYEQYF
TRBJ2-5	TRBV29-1	CSVQAGTGKETQYF
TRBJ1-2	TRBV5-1	CASSSGTLTGDDGYTF
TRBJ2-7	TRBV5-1	CASSLDPPGQTYEQYF
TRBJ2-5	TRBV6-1	CASRAIQGWETQYF
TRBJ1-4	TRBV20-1	CSARDIQGNEKLFF
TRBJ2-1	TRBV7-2	CASSLGATGVRNEQFF
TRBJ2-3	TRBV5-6	CASSFVGGYTQYF
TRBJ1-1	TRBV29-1	CSVAGPTEAFF
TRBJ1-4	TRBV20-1	CSATDSAAREKLFF
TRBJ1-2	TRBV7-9	CASSPGWYGSLMYGYTF
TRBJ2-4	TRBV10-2	CASSESLRGFGAKNIQYF
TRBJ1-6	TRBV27	CASSPSPSGASYNSPLHF
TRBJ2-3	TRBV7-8	CASSRGDEADTQYF
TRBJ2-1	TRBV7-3	CASSATSGDFYEQFF
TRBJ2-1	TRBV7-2	CASSLEIPGPPSEQFF
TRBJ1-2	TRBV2	CASSEVADYYGYTF
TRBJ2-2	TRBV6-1	CASTGTTVATGELFF
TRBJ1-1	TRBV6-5	CASSYSTRTEAFF
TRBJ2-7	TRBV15	CATSRAGQGLSYEQYF
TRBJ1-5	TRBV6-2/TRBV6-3	CASNPTGHSNQPQHF
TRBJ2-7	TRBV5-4	CASSTLVMGQGAYEQYF
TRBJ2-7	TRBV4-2	CASSQVSVPGEQYF
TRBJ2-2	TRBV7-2	CASSRTSRTGELFF
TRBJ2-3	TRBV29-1	CSVARDRVTDTQYF
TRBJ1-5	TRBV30	CAWSLASDQPQHF
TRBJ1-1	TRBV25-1	CASGFGANTEAFF
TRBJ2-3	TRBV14	CASSQSLDRNTDTQYF
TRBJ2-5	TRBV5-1	CASSPDGDQETQYF
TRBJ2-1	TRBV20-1	CSAPGSGATGEQFF
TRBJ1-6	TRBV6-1	CASSEANRRNSPLHF
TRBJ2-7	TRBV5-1	CASDWGTGRNEQYF
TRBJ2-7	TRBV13	CASRRSFSSYEQYF
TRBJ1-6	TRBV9	CASSPQGLGSPLHF
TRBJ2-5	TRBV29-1	CSVEYLPGETQYF
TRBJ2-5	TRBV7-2	CASSSGLAETQYF
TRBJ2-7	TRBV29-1	CSVESRADLNSYEQYF
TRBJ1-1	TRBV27	CASSSGTGISEAFF
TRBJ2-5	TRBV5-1	CASSSGQGYKQETQYF
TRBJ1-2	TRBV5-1	CASSSQGDGYTF
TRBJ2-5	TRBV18	CASSPRATNQETQYF
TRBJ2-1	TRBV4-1	CASSQDPGTSGYNEQFF
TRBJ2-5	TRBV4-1	CASSQEQGRETQYF
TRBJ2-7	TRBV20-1	CSARDGGPRLYEQYF
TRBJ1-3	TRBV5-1	CASSWAPGNTIYF
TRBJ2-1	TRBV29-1	CSVHGGNEQFF
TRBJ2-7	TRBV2	CASSGLDYEQYF